The T cell receptor beta chain under discussion was sequenced for a study of T cells in Graves' hyperthyroidism and ophthalmopathy. This clonotype was counted many times. Template material for amplifying TCR beta CDR3 regions consisted of RNA transcripts. HTBI primers were used for first-round RT-PCR of the TCR CDR3. MiXCR, run by TCRdb on the multiplex PCR reads, gives a single entry per CDR3 protein. The sample records 460,000 or so distinct CDR3 sequences, approximately 15% being singletons. Stability of Graves' hyperthyroidism was defined as absent ophthalmopathy progression within 18 months. Germline V gives CDR1 KGHDR, CDR2 SFDVKD. The CDR3 loop spans 16 amino acids. V was clipped by 4 bases and J by 0 bases; unmatched bases: 6.

This clonotype originated in a woman aged 18 to 35 with Graves' hyperthyroidism. Sequenced sample: blood. This chain joins TRBV24-1 and TRBJ2-3, with 7 bases matching TRBD1. The CDR3 loop is CATSDHRGSSTDTQYF. In nucleotides, the CDR3 is TGTGCCACCAGTGACCACAGGGGCTCTAGCACAGATACGCAGTATTTT.